These 23 T cell receptor beta chains were sequenced from one sample in a study of blood T cell repertoires in COVID-19. TCRdb keeps only in-frame clones here, not all; method: immunoSEQ multiplex PCR. Found here are some 66,000 clones, approximately 82% of them singletons; the top ten hold around 6.3%. Sequencing input: peripheral blood. The receptor set was obtained from a man aged 55 to 69 with acute or convalescent COVID-19.

The CDR3 nucleotides read TGTGCCAGCAGCTTAGGTAGCGGGGGGGTTTTGGTCTACGAGCAGTACTTC. This codes for CASSLGSGGVLVYEQYF. This chain links TRBV7-2 with TRBJ2-7; 11 bases align to TRBD2. Germline V gene lookup returns CDR1 SGHTA and CDR2 FQGNSA. V was clipped by 1 base and J by 3 bases; unmatched bases: 8. The CDR3 runs 17 residues.

This chain joins TRBV6-5 and TRBJ1-1; D gene ambiguous. The CDR3 is made up of 15 amino acids. V was cut by 5 bases and J by 4 bases, with 17 bases left in between. Germline values: CDR1 MNHEY, CDR2 SVGAGI. The CDR3 reads CASSLLGVPPTEAFF. CDR3 DNA sequence: TGTGCCAGCAGTCTTCTAGGAGTTCCCCCCACTGAAGCTTTCTTT.

The chain is built from TRBV5-1 and TRBJ1-6; D unresolved. There are 14 residues in the CDR3. V lost 5 bases and J lost 3, with 9 bases in between. Germline lookup yields CDR1 SGHRS and CDR2 YFSETQ. In DNA form, the CDR3 reads TGCGCCAGCAGGACCTCGGGCTATAATTCACCCCTCCACTTT. Encoded protein: CASRTSGYNSPLHF.

This clone was recorded once. This chain uses TRBV6-5 with TRBJ2-5; 8 nucleotides align to TRBD1. From germline, CDR1 is MNHEY and CDR2 SVGAGI. The V segment lost 5 bases and the J segment 5 bases; nucleotides outside the gene matches: 7. The CDR3 is 14 amino acids. The CDR3, as DNA: TGTGCCAGCAGTCGAGGGACAGGAAGCGAGACCCAGTACTTC. Its protein is CASSRGTGSETQYF.

The rearrangement joins TRBV7-7 to TRBJ2-5, with 9 bases lining up with TRBD2. CDR1 and CDR2 from the germline V gene are SSHAT and FNYEAQ (reference sequence). The junction had 4 bases not matched to a gene; V was cut back by 0 bases and J by 5 bases. The CDR3 covers 15 residues. In DNA form, the CDR3 reads TGTGCCAGCAGCTTAGCGGACCTAGCGGGGGAGACCCAGTACTTC. Translating gives CASSLADLAGETQYF.

The chain carries TRBV15 and TRBJ2-1; 13 positions agree with TRBD2. This CDR3 comprises 19 residues. V shed 9 bases and J 9 bases; nucleotides not matched to a gene: 23. The germline gives CDR1 LNHNV, CDR2 YYDKDF (reference sequence). CDR3 nucleotides: TGTGCCACGTCAACCGGGACAGCTGTGGGACTAGCGGGGAATCTTGAGCAGTTCTTC. Translation gives CATSTGTAVGLAGNLEQFF.

The DNA for the CDR3 is TGCAGCGTTGGATTCGGGGGGGATGGCTACACCTTC. Translation gives CSVGFGGDGYTF. The rearrangement joins TRBV29-1 to TRBJ1-2; the D gene is possibly TRBD1 (5 bases). Germline V gene data show CDR1 as SQVTM and CDR2 as ANQGSEA. The V and J ends lost 4 bases and 6 bases respectively, with 12 bases between them. The CDR3 loop spans 12 amino acids.

This rearrangement joins TRBV5-1 to TRBJ2-2; 9 bases match TRBD2. Germline CDR1 and CDR2: SGHRS and YFSETQ. This CDR3 has 16 amino acids. Trimming cost V 4 bases and J 3 bases; bases outside gene matches: 7. This chain's CDR3 is CASSLALAGYTGELFF. The CDR3 bases are TGCGCCAGCAGCCTCGCCCTAGCGGGGTACACCGGGGAGCTGTTTTTT.

J is TRBJ1-2 and V is TRBV18; D ambiguous. This CDR3 has 14 residues. The ends were cut back, 4 bases at V and 4 bases at J, with 13 bases in the middle. CDR1 KGHSH and CDR2 LQKENI come from the germline V gene. This CDR3 reads CASSQSSGSYGYTF. The CDR3 DNA follows: TGTGCCAGCTCACAAAGTTCGGGGTCCTATGGCTACACCTTC.

The chain combines TRBV11-2 with TRBJ1-1; 9 bases line up with TRBD1. The germline V gene has CDR1 SGHAT and CDR2 FQNNGV. The CDR3 extends over 16 amino acids. V lost 2 bases to trimming and J lost 4 bases; unmatched junction nucleotides: 8. The CDR3 nucleotides are TGTGCCAGCAGCTTAATGCGGACAGGGGTATCCACTGAAGCTTTCTTT. Its protein product is CASSLMRTGVSTEAFF.

The chain uses TRBV4-3 and TRBJ1-2, with D hard to call. The CDR3 is 16 amino acids. Trimming pared 3 bases from V and 0 bases from J, leaving 14 bases between. From germline, CDR1 is LGHNA and CDR2 YSLEER. The CDR3 region has the DNA TGCGCCAGCAGCCAGGGAGTCCAGACTACTAACTATGGCTACACCTTC. It encodes CASSQGVQTTNYGYTF.

The chain employs TRBV28 and TRBJ2-2; 7 nucleotides line up with TRBD1. Per the germline V gene, CDR1 is MDHEN and CDR2 is SYDVKM. This CDR3 spans 14 amino acids. Germline trimming cut 6 bases from V and 7 bases from J; bases unmatched to any gene: 8. The CDR3 protein is CASRPTGPGGELFF. Written as DNA, the CDR3 is TGTGCCAGCAGACCGACAGGGCCGGGCGGGGAGCTGTTTTTT.

The chain uses TRBV20-1 and TRBJ2-1; 12 bases line up with TRBD2. With V trimmed by 3 bases and J by 4 bases, 13 bases remained unmatched. CDR3 length: 18 residues. Per germline, CDR1 DFQATT and CDR2 SNEGSKA (reference sequence). The CDR3 loop is CSASSELAGGLGYNEQFF. As DNA, the CDR3 is TGCAGTGCTAGTAGTGAACTAGCGGGGGGCCTTGGTTACAATGAGCAGTTCTTC.

The V and J genes are TRBV5-1 and TRBJ2-1, with D uncertain. Germline-derived CDR1 and CDR2 are SGHRS and YFSETQ. There are 15 residues in the CDR3. Trimming removed 6 bases from V and 0 bases from J, with 13 bases in between. CDR3 sequence: CASTLGGSSYNEQFF. Written as DNA, the CDR3 is TGCGCCAGCACCCTTGGTGGCAGCTCCTACAATGAGCAGTTCTTC.

This sequence joins TRBV24-1 and TRBJ2-5; 9 positions agree with TRBD2. Per germline, CDR1 KGHDR and CDR2 SFDVKD. There are 13 residues in the CDR3. The J segment lost 2 bases and the V segment lost 8 bases, leaving 2 bases of the junction unmatched. CDR3 in amino acids: CATIAGVQETQYF. The DNA of the CDR3 is TGTGCCACCATAGCGGGGGTTCAAGAGACCCAGTACTTC.

This clone was found a few times. This chain links TRBV4-1 with TRBJ2-1; a possible D gene is TRBD1 (6 bases). Trimming cost V 0 bases and J 12 bases, with 21 bases left between them. CDR1 is MGHRA, CDR2 YSYEKL, per germline. The CDR3 length is 16 residues. CDR3 sequence: CASSQDTGPSSLGQFF. CDR3 coding DNA: TGCGCCAGCAGCCAAGATACAGGGCCGTCTTCCCTAGGGCAGTTCTTC.

The rearrangement joins TRBV10-1 to TRBJ2-3; 8 bases align to TRBD2. The CDR3 is 14 residues long. With V trimmed by 4 bases and J by 7 bases, 7 bases remained unmatched. Germline V CDR1 and CDR2: WNHNN, SYGVQD (reference sequence). DNA of the CDR3: TGCGCCAGCAGTGTGGCGGGGGGCCGGTATACGCAGTATTTT. Protein product: CASSVAGGRYTQYF.

The V gene is TRBV14, the J gene TRBJ2-4; 10 bases agree with TRBD2. CDR1 is SGHDN and CDR2 is FVKESK in the germline V gene. The CDR3 is 20 residues long. V dropped 9 bases and J dropped 0; count of bases not matched to a gene: 20. CDR3 region: CARPARTSGKSYQAKNIQYF. The CDR3 nucleotides are TGTGCCAGGCCTGCTCGGACTAGCGGCAAGTCCTATCAAGCCAAAAACATTCAGTACTTC. The full variable domain, rest sourced from reference TRBV14 and TRBJ2-4, is EAGVTQFPSHSVIEKGQTVTLRCDPISGHDNLYWYRRVMGKEIKFLLHFVKESKQDESGMPNNRFLAERTGGTYSTLKVQPAELEDSGVYFCARPARTSGKSYQAKNIQYFGAGTRLSVL.

J is TRBJ1-5 and V is TRBV6-5; 8 nucleotides match TRBD1. Germline V lookup: CDR1 MNHEY, CDR2 SVGAGI. With V trimmed by 2 bases and J by 7 bases, 4 bases remained unmatched. The CDR3 length is 14 residues. The CDR3 is CASSYGQGYQPQHF. In DNA form, the CDR3 reads TGTGCCAGCAGTTACGGACAGGGATACCAGCCCCAGCATTTT.

This sequence joins TRBV7-2 and TRBJ2-2, with a weak D call TRBD1 (6 bases). Trimming cost V 1 base and J 3 bases, with 15 bases left between them. This CDR3 region has 17 residues. Germline CDR1 SGHTA, CDR2 FQGNSA. Here the CDR3 reads CASSLGSARGDTGELFF. CDR3 nucleotides: TGTGCCAGCAGCTTAGGTTCGGCCAGGGGCGACACCGGGGAGCTGTTTTTT.

The table lists this clone with a few counts. The chain is built from TRBV20-1 and TRBJ2-7; D call uncertain. This CDR3 region has 11 residues. Germline loops: CDR1 DFQATT, CDR2 SNEGSKA (reference sequence). The ends were cut back, 0 bases at V and 7 bases at J, with 7 bases in the middle. CDR3 DNA: TGCAGTGCTAGAGATGTGCGGGAGCAGTACTTC. Translation gives CSARDVREQYF.

The chain uses TRBV11-3 and TRBJ1-6; no clear D. CDR3 size: 15 residues. From germline, CDR1 is SGHNT and CDR2 YENEEA. The germline V and J ends were trimmed by 6 bases and 9 bases, with 18 bases remaining between them. The CDR3 nucleotides are TGTGCCAGCAGGCTCGCCGGGTCGGGTTTTTCACCCCTCCACTTT. Protein: CASRLAGSGFSPLHF.

CDR3 sequence (DNA): TGTGCCAGCAGCCAAGACCAGGGGGTAAGAACTGAAGCTTTCTTT. This translates into CASSQDQGVRTEAFF. The chain links TRBV14 to TRBJ1-1; 7 bases agree with TRBD1. Germline loops: CDR1 SGHDN, CDR2 FVKESK. The CDR3 contains 15 residues. V gave up 0 bases and J gave up 5 bases; unmatched junction bases: 6.